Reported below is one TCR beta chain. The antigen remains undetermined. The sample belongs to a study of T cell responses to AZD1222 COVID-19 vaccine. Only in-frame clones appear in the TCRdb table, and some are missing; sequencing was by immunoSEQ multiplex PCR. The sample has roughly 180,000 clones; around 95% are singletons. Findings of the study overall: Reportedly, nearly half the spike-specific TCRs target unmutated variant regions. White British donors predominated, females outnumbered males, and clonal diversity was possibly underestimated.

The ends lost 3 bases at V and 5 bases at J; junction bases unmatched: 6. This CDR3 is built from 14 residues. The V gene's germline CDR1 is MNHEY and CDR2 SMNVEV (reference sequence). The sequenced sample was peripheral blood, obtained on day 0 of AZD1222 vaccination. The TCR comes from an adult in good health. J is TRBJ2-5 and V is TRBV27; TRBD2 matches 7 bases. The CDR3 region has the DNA TGTGCCAGCAGTTTGCGGCGGGAGCTGGAGACCCAGTACTTC. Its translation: CASSLRRELETQYF.